This paragraph reports one T cell receptor beta chain. Its antigen is not known. A second PCR, run for roughly 7 to 11 cycles, used a sample-barcoded 5' primer plus a J-beta primer mix. MiXCR was run by TCRdb on the 5' RACE reads, yielding one entry per CDR3 protein. The sample lists about 640,000 distinct CDR3 sequences, roughly 50% seen once, with more than 35% in the top ten. Germline CDR1 is MNHEY and CDR2 is SVGAGI. The CDR3 is made up of 15 amino acids. V was cut by 2 bases and J by 4 bases, with 12 bases left in between. These data originate in a study of blood T cells in healthy people across ages. Findings and caveats of the study: In long-lived donors, naive CD4+ cell counts and diversity exceeded those of aged donors. With donor CMV status unknown, expanded clonotype changes were possibly confounded.

Isolated PBMCs totaled at least 7 million in each sample. The sample was blood. This chain links TRBV6-5 with TRBJ2-1, with unresolved D. The receptor was derived from a man aged 55-75 years in good health. Here the CDR3 reads CASSYAGASYNEQFF. CDR3 sequence (DNA): TGTGCCAGCAGTTACGCCGGCGCTAGTTACAATGAGCAGTTCTTC.